Detailed here is one T cell receptor beta chain. Assay used: immunoSEQ multiplex PCR; TCRdb lists only in-frame clones, some missing. In the table there are about 62,000 clones, less than 85% of which are singletons. These data come from a study of OX40 agonist ivuxolimab in advanced cancers. The specimen was CD4+ or CD8+ T cells sorted from blood, collected in a trial of the OX40 agonist ivuxolimab. This TCR came from an adult with an advanced solid tumor such as melanoma, head and neck, liver or kidney cancer.

The CDR3 here is CASSPGQGLAIYF. CDR3 nucleotides: TGTGCCAGCAGCCCAGGACAGGGTCTCGCCATATATTTT. The chain links TRBV7-6 to TRBJ1-3, with TRBD1 matching over 8 bases. CDR1 and CDR2 from the germline V gene are SGHVS and FNYEAQ. The CDR3 consists of 13 residues. The V segment lost 5 bases and the J segment 11 bases; nucleotides outside the gene matches: 8. Full variable domain (outside the CDR3, taken from reference TRBV7-6 and TRBJ1-3): GAGVSQSPRYKVTKRGQDVALRCDPISGHVSLYWYRQALGQGPEFLTYFNYEAQQDKSGLPNDRFSAERPEGSISTLTIQRTEQRDSAMYRCASSPGQGLAIYFGEGSWLTVV.